The clone carrying this TCR beta chain was picked up one time. This sample was taken from a study of memory CD4+ T cells and cytomegalovirus serostatus. Single viable CD3+CD4+CD8-CD45RO+ cells were sorted as the memory CD4+ T cells. Measured with immunoSEQ multiplex PCR; TCRdb has only the in-frame clones, and not every one. The sample shows 55,000 to 65,000 clones, roughly 81% of them seen only once. Between the trimmed V and J ends, which lost 5 bases and 3 bases, there was a span of 20 bases. This CDR3 comprises 17 residues. CDR1 is LGHNA and CDR2 is YNFKEQ in the germline V gene. Input material: memory CD4+ T cells from blood. This TCR came from an adult in good health and CMV-seronegative. This chain uses TRBV4-2 with TRBJ2-1, with D perhaps matching TRBD1 or TRBD2 (6 bases each). The CDR3: CASSSHLWGDNYNEQFF. Written as DNA, the CDR3 is TGTGCCAGCAGCTCCCACCTTTGGGGGGACAACTACAATGAGCAGTTCTTC.